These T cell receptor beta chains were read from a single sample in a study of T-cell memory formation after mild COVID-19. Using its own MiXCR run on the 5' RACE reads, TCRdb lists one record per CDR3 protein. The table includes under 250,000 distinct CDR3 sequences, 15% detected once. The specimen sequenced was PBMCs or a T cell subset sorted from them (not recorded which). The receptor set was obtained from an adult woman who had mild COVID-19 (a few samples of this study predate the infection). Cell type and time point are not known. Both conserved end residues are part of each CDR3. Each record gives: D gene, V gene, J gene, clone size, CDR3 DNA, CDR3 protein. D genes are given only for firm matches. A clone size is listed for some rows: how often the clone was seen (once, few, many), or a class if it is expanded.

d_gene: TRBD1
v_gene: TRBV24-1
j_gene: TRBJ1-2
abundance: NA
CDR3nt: TGTGCCACCAGTGATCTCGACAGGGCCTATGGCTACACCTTC
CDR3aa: CATSDLDRAYGYTF

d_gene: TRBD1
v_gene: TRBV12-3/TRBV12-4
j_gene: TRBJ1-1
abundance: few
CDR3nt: TGTGCCAGCAGGGTCGACAGGGGAAAGACTGAAGCTTTCTTT
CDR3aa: CASRVDRGKTEAFF

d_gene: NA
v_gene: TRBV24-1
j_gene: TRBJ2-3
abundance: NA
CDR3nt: TGTGCCACCAGCAACAGAGGTGCAACAACAGATACGCAGTATTTT
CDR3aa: CATSNRGATTDTQYF

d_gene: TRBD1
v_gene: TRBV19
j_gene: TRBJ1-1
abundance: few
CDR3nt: TGTGCCAGTAGTATCGATACCGGGACAGGGGGTAGGAGGACTGAAGCTTTCTTT
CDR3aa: CASSIDTGTGGRRTEAFF

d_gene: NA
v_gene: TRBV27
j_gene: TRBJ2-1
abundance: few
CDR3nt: TGTGCCAGCAGTTTTCGGGGCTACAATGAGCAGTTCTTC
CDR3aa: CASSFRGYNEQFF

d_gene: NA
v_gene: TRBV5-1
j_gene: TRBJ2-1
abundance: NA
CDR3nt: TGCGCCAGCAGTCCTCCGGCGGGGGCCCACAATGAGCAGTTCTTC
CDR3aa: CASSPPAGAHNEQFF

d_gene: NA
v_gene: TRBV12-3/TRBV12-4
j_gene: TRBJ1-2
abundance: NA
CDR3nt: TGTGCCAGCACTTACAAGGGGGGCGTCGTTGGCTACACCTTC
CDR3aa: CASTYKGGVVGYTF

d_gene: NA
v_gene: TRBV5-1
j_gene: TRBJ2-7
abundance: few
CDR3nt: TGCGCCAGCAGCCCGGACGTATACGAGCAGTACTTC
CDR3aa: CASSPDVYEQYF

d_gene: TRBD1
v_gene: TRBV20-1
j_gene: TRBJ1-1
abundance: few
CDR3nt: TGCAGTGCTAGAACGGAACAGGGGGCGCCGTTAGGCACTGAAGCTTTCTTT
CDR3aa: CSARTEQGAPLGTEAFF

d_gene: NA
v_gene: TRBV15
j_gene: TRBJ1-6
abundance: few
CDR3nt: TGTGCCACCAGCTTAATAGGGGGTGGTAATTCACCCCTCCACTTT
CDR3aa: CATSLIGGGNSPLHF

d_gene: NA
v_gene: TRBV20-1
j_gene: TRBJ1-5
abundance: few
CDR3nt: TGCAGTGCTTTTAGGACAGATAGCAATCAGCCCCAGCATTTT
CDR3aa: CSAFRTDSNQPQHF

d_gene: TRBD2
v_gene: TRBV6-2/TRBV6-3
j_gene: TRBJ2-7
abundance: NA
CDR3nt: TGTGCCAGCAGTCCTCGGGGTAGCGGGCGTAGAGAGCAGTACTTC
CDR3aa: CASSPRGSGRREQYF

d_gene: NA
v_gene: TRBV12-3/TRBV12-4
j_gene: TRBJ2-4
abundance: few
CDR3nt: TGTGCCAGCAGTCAGGGGTTCATTCAGTACTTC
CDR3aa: CASSQGFIQYF

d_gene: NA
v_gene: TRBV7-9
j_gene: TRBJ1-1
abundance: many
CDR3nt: TGTGCCAGCAGCCCCTGGGATTCTGAGAACACTGAAGCTTTCTTT
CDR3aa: CASSPWDSENTEAFF

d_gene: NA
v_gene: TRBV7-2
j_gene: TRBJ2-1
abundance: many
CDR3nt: TGTGCCAGCAGCTTAGGTCTAGCGCTGAGCTCCTACAATGAGCAGTTCTTC
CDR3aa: CASSLGLALSSYNEQFF

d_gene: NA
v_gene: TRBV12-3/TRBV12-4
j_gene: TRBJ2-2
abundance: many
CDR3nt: TGTGCCAGCAGTTTTGTTGGGGTGGCCGGGGAGCTGTTTTTT
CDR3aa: CASSFVGVAGELFF

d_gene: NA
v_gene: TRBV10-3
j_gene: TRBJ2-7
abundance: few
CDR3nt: TGTGCCATCAGTGACCCCGTACAGAGTAACCTCTACGAGCAGTACTTC
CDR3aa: CAISDPVQSNLYEQYF

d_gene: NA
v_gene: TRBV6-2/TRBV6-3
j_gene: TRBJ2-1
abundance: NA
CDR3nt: TGTGCCAGCAGTTACAGTCCCGGGGACCCCCACAATGAGCAGTTCTTC
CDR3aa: CASSYSPGDPHNEQFF

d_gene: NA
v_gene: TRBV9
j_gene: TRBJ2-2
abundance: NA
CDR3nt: TGTGCCAGCAGCGTAGAATTTGGGCCCAACACCGGGGAGCTGTTTTTT
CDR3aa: CASSVEFGPNTGELFF

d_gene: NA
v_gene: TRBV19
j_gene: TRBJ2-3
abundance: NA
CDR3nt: TGTGCCAGTAGTATGTCACACAGGGCCGATACGCAGTATTTT
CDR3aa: CASSMSHRADTQYF

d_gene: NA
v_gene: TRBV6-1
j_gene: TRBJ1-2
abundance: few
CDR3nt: TGTGCCAGCTCCAAACGTTCGGGTAACTATGGCTACACCTTC
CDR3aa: CASSKRSGNYGYTF

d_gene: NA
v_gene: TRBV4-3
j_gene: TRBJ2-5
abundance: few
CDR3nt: TGCGCCAGCAGCCAAGATAGGGCGGAGACCCAGTACTTC
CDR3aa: CASSQDRAETQYF

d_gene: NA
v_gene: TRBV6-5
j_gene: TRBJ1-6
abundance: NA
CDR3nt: TGTGCCAGCAGTCCCGGGGGCCTTGATACACCCCTCCACTTT
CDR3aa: CASSPGGLDTPLHF

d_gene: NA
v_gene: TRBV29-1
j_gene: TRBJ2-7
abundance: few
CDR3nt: TGCAGCGTTGGTTCGGGCCTGGAGCGGCAGTACTTC
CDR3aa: CSVGSGLERQYF

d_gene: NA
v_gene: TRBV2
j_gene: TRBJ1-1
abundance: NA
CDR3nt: TGTGCCAGCAGTGATGAAGGGTACACTGAAGCTTTCTTT
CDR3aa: CASSDEGYTEAFF

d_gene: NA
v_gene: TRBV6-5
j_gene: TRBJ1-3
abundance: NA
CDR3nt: TGTGCCAGCAGCCGATTCGACGCAAGCTCTGGAAACACCATATATTTT
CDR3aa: CASSRFDASSGNTIYF

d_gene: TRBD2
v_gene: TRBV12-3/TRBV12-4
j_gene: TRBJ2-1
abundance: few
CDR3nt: TGTGCCAGCAGACACCATAGCGGGGGCGACAATGAGCAGTTCTTC
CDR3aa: CASRHHSGGDNEQFF

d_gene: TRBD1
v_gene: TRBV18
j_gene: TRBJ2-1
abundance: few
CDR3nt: TGTGCCAGCTCACTCACAAGTGGACAGGGGGTTTACAATGAGCAGTTCTTC
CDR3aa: CASSLTSGQGVYNEQFF

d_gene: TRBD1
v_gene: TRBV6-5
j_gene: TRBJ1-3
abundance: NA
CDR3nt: TGTGCCAGCAGCCTTGACAGGGAAGCTGGAAACACCATATATTTT
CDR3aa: CASSLDREAGNTIYF